Below are 17 T cell receptor beta chains sequenced from a single sample in a study of read filtering for tumor transcriptome and immune sequencing. From 400 to 450 ng of RNA, a library with molecular barcoded alpha/delta and beta/gamma adaptors was made. Via MiXCR, TCRdb re-called the reads, giving one row per CDR3 protein. The sample holds 14,000 to 15,000 distinct CDR3 sequences, around 21% seen once. The sample taken for sequencing was a population of CD138-negative cells sorted from bone marrow. Receptors originate from a donor at least 40 years old with multiple myeloma.

This clonotype was detected only once. Only one base separates this from a far larger clonotype, so it likely reflects a read error. Here the CDR3 DNA reads TGTGCCAGCAGCTTGGGGCGGACGCGAGCCTACAATGAGCAGTACTTC. Translating it yields CASSLGRTRAYNEQYF. J is TRBJ2-7 and V is TRBV5-8, with D unresolved. CDR3 length equals 16 residues. The V gene lost 0 bases and the J gene lost 7 bases, with 20 bases spanning the gap. The germline CDR1 and CDR2 sequences are SGHTS and YDEGEE.

This clonotype showed up many times. The rearrangement links TRBV11-3 to TRBJ2-1; D could derive from TRBD1 or TRBD2 (5 bases each). CDR1 and CDR2 (germline): SGHNT, YENEEA. Trimming took 5 bases from V and 5 from J, leaving 10 bases between them. This CDR3 contains 13 residues. The CDR3 region has the DNA TGTGCCAGCAGCCTCGGGACCCACAATGAGCAGTTCTTC. It encodes CASSLGTHNEQFF.

This clonotype was recorded many times. The rearrangement links TRBV5-1 to TRBJ2-5, with TRBD1 matching 9 bases. CDR1 and CDR2 from the germline V gene are SGHRS and YFSETQ. The length of the CDR3 is 14 residues. V was clipped by 2 bases and J by 4 bases; unmatched bases: 3. Written as DNA, the CDR3 is TGCGCCAGCAGCTTTACAGGGGGCTTAGAGACCCAGTACTTC. Protein sequence: CASSFTGGLETQYF.

Note on this clonotype: A clone one base away is much larger, so this may be a read error. The CDR3 protein is CASSPLTSEHYEQYF. The CDR3 DNA sequence: TGTGCCAGCAGTCCCCTAACTAGCGAGCACTACGAGCAGTACTTC. The genes are TRBV27 and TRBJ2-7; 7 nucleotides match TRBD2. Trimming took 5 bases from V and 3 from J; bases not matched to a gene: 10. Germline CDR1 is MNHEY and CDR2 is SMNVEV (reference sequence). The CDR3 extends over 15 amino acids.

V and J are TRBV7-2 and TRBJ2-1, with D hard to call. Germline V gives CDR1 SGHTA, CDR2 FQGNSA. Trimming removed 2 bases from V and 9 bases from J, with 14 bases in between. This CDR3 is 14 amino acids long. CDR3 loop: CASSLLTVRTEQFF. The CDR3 region has the DNA TGTGCCAGCAGCTTATTGACGGTTAGGACTGAGCAGTTCTTC.

DNA for the CDR3: TGTGCCAGCACGGCGGGTCAAGAGACCCAGTACTTC. Amino acids: CASTAGQETQYF. V is TRBV12-3 or TRBV12-4 and J is TRBJ2-5; a weak D match, TRBD2 (5 bases). V shed 7 bases and J shed 2 bases, with 8 bases lying between them. The CDR3 totals 12 residues.

This clonotype counts as hyperexpanded (1% or more). V and J are TRBV19 and TRBJ1-4; D unresolved. Germline values: CDR1 LNHDA, CDR2 SQIVND (reference sequence). Trimming pared 5 bases from V and 7 bases from J, leaving 17 bases between. This CDR3 has 15 amino acids. CDR3 sequence: CASSVRTAATEKLFF. CDR3 sequence (DNA): TGTGCCAGTAGTGTCCGGACCGCGGCGACTGAAAAACTGTTTTTT.

In its sample, this clonotype was seen a few times. V gene TRBV6-5 combines with J gene TRBJ1-3; D ambiguous. The CDR3 length is 15 residues. Germline loops: CDR1 MNHEY, CDR2 SVGAGI. V lost 5 bases and J 6 bases, leaving 17 bases between the germline ends. As DNA, the CDR3 is TGTGCCAGCAGTCTTGATTACGTCGGCAAAAACACCATATATTTT. Translating it yields CASSLDYVGKNTIYF.

This clonotype turned up a few times. This sequence joins TRBV13 and TRBJ2-3; TRBD2 matches at 11 bases. The germline V gene has CDR1 PRHDT and CDR2 FYEKMQ (reference sequence). V was pared by 2 bases and J by 3 bases, with 7 bases of the junction left unmatched. The CDR3 sequence is 17 residues long. The DNA for the CDR3 is TGTGCCAGCAGCTTACTAGCGGGGGGTCTAAGAACAGATACGCAGTATTTT. This sequence encodes CASSLLAGGLRTDTQYF.

This clonotype was detected a few times. The rearrangement links TRBV20-1 to TRBJ2-3; 11 bases match TRBD2. This CDR3 has 15 amino acids. The V and J ends lost 1 base and 4 bases, in that order; junction bases with no gene match: 4. Germline CDR1 reads DFQATT; CDR2 reads SNEGSKA (reference sequence). The CDR3 sequence is CSARGGLAGSDTQYF. The CDR3 DNA reads TGCAGTGCTAGAGGTGGACTAGCGGGTTCAGATACGCAGTATTTT.

In this sample, this clonotype is large (0.1 to 1%). The CDR3 region is CASSFVLADYNEQFF. The CDR3 nucleotides are TGTGCCAGCAGTTTTGTTTTAGCGGATTACAATGAGCAGTTCTTC. The genes are TRBV12-3 or TRBV12-4 and TRBJ2-1; possible D gene TRBD2, 6 bases. CDR3 size: 15 residues. V was pared by 3 bases and J by 4 bases, with 13 bases between.

The J gene is TRBJ2-2, the V gene TRBV6-2 or TRBV6-3; no reliable D call. The V end lost 0 bases, the J end lost 0 bases, and 8 bases lay between the germline ends. This CDR3 region has 16 residues. CDR1 is MNHEY and CDR2 is SVGEGT in the germline V gene. The CDR3 nucleotides read TGTGCCAGCAGTTACTCTGCCGCATCGAACACCGGGGAGCTGTTTTTT. This translates into CASSYSAASNTGELFF.

This clonotype was counted only a few times. V usage is TRBV4-3 and J usage is TRBJ1-2; D unclear. CDR1 LGHNA and CDR2 YSLEER come from the germline V gene. The CDR3 consists of 14 residues. Trimming took off 2 bases at V and 2 bases at J, with 9 bases between the two ends. The CDR3 bases are TGCGCCAGCAGCCAACGTGTCTGGAACTATGGCTACACCTTC. It codes for CASSQRVWNYGYTF.

To note about this clonotype: This sequence may be a read error, since a much larger clone differs from it by one base. This chain connects TRBV7-9 to TRBJ2-7; 7 positions agree with TRBD2. In germline, CDR1 is SEHNR, CDR2 FQNEAQ (reference sequence). CDR3 length: 15 amino acids. The junction had 12 bases not matched to a gene; V was cut back by 4 bases and J by 6 bases. The CDR3: CASSSRASGASEQYF. The CDR3, as DNA: TGTGCCAGCAGCTCCAGGGCTAGCGGCGCCTCCGAGCAGTACTTC.

Ten or more counts support this clonotype. The chain is built from TRBV6-1 and TRBJ2-1; D uncertain. Trimming pared 3 bases from V and 6 bases from J, leaving 3 bases between. Germline V gene lookup returns CDR1 MNHNS and CDR2 SASEGT. This CDR3 has 11 residues. The CDR3 sequence: CASSEGNEQFF. CDR3 DNA: TGTGCCAGCAGTGAGGGCAATGAGCAGTTCTTC.

To note about this clonotype: At one end the junction does not follow the germline gene, possibly because of a read error. Here the CDR3 DNA reads TGTGCCAGCAGTTTGGGAGGCCTAAACACTGAAACTTTCTTT. Amino acids: CASSLGGLNTETFF. The rearrangement links TRBV12-3 or TRBV12-4 to TRBJ1-1; D gene uncertain. The CDR3 is 14 amino acids.

As to this clonotype: Being one base from a much bigger clone, this may be a read error. The chain links TRBV5-1 to TRBJ2-5, with a tentative D call TRBD2 (6 bases). Germline V CDR1 and CDR2: SGHRS, YFSETQ. This CDR3 comprises 12 residues. CDR3 sequence reads: CASRGVAETRYF. CDR3 DNA sequence: TGCGCCAGCAGGGGGGTAGCGGAGACCCGGTACTTC.